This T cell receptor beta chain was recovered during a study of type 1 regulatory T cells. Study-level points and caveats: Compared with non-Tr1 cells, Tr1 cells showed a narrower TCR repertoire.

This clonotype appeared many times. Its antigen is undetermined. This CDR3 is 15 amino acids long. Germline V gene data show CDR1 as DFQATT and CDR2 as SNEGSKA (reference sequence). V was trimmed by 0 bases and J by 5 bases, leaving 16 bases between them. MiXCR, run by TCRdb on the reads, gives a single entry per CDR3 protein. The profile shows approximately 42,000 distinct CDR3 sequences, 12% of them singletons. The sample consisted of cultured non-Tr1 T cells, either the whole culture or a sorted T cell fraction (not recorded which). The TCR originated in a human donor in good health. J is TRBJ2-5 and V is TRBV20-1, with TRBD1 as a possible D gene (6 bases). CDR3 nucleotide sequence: TGCAGTGCTAGAGATACCTTCGCGAGGGGGGAGACCCAGTACTTC. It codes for CSARDTFARGETQYF.